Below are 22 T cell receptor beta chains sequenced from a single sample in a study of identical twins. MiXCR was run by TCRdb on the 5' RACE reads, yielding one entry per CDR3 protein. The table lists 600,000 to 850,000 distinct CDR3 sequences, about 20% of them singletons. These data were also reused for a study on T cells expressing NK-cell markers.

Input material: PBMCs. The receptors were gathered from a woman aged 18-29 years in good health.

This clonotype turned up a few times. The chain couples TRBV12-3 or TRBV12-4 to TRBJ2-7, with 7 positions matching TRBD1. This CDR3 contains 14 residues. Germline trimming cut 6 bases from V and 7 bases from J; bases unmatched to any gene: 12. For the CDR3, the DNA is TGTGCCAGCAGACCGTTACAGGGGTCTGGGGAGCAGTACTTC. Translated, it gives CASRPLQGSGEQYF.

CDR3 amino acids: CASSLASAYEQFF. DNA for the CDR3: TGCGCCAGCAGCTTGGCCAGCGCGTATGAGCAGTTCTTC. The chain recombines TRBV5-1 with TRBJ2-1; D is unclear. The V end was cut by 0 bases, the J end by 8 bases, with 9 bases between. The CDR3 loop spans 13 amino acids. Germline lookup yields CDR1 SGHRS and CDR2 YFSETQ.

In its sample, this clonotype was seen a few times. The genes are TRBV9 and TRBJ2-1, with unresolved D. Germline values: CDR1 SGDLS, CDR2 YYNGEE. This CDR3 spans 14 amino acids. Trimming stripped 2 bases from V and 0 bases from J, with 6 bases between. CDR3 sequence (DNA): TGTGCCAGCAGCGTCGTACCCTCCTACAATGAGCAGTTCTTC. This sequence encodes CASSVVPSYNEQFF.

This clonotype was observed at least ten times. CDR3 sequence: CASSLGGGGTDTQYF. In DNA form, the CDR3 reads TGTGCCAGCAGCTTAGGTGGGGGCGGGACAGATACGCAGTATTTT. The V and J genes are TRBV7-3 and TRBJ2-3, with a weak D call TRBD1 (6 bases). The germline gives CDR1 SGHTA, CDR2 FQGTGA. The CDR3 has 15 amino acids. Trimming pared 2 bases from V and 3 bases from J, leaving 12 bases between.

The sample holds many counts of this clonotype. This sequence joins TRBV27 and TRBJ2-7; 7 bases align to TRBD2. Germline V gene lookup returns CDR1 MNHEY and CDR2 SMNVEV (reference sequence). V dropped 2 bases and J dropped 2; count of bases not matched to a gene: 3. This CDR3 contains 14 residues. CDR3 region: CASSLGGVAYEQYF. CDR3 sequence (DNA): TGTGCCAGCAGTTTAGGGGGGGTCGCCTACGAGCAGTACTTC.

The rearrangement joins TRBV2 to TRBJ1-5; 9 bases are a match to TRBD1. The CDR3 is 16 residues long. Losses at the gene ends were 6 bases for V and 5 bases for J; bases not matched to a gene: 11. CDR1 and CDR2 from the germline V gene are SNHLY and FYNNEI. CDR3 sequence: CASRGRGTGSDQPQHF. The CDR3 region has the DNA TGTGCCAGCAGAGGAAGGGGGACAGGGAGCGATCAGCCCCAGCATTTT.

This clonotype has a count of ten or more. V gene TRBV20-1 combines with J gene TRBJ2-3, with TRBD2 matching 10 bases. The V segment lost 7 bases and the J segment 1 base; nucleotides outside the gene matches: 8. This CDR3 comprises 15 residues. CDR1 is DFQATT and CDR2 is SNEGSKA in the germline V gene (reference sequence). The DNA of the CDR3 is TGCAGTGTTAAGGGGACTAGCGAACGCACAGATACGCAGTATTTT. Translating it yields CSVKGTSERTDTQYF.

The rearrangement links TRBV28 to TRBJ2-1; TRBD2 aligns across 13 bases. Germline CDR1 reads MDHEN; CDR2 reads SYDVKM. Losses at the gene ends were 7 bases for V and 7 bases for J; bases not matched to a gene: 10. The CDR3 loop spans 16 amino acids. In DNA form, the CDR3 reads TGTGCCAGCAACTCTCCAGGGACTAGCGGGAATAATGAGCAGTTCTTC. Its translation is CASNSPGTSGNNEQFF.

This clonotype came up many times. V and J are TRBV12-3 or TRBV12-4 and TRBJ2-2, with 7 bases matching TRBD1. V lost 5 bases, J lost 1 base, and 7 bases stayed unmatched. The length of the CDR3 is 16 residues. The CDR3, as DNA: TGTGCCAGCAGTCGCTGGACAGGCGGGAACACCGGGGAGCTGTTTTTT. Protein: CASSRWTGGNTGELFF.

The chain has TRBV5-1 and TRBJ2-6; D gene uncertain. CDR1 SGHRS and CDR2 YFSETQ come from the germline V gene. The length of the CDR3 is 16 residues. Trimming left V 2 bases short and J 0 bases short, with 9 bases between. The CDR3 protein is CASSFHQNSGANVLTF. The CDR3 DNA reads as TGCGCCAGCAGCTTCCACCAAAACTCTGGGGCCAACGTCCTGACTTTC.

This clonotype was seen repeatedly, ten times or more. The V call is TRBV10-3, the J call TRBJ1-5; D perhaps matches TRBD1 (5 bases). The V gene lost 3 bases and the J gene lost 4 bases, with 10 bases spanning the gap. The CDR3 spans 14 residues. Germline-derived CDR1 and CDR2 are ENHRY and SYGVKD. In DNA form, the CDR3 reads TGTGCCATCAGTGATGGGGCAAGGAATCAGCCCCAGCATTTT. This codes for CAISDGARNQPQHF.

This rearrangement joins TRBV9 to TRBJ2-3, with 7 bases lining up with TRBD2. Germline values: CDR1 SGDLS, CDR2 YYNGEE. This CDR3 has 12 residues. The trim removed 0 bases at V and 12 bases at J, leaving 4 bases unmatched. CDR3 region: CASSVDGTIQYF. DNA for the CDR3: TGTGCCAGCAGCGTAGACGGGACTATTCAGTATTTT.

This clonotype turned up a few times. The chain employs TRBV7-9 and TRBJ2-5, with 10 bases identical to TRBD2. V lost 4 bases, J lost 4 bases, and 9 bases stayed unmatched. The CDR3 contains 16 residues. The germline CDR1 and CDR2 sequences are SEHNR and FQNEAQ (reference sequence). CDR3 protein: CASSSSSGREGETQYF. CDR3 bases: TGTGCCAGCAGCTCATCCAGCGGGAGGGAGGGAGAGACCCAGTACTTC. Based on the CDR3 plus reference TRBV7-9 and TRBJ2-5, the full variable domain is DTGVSQNPRHKITKRGQNVTFRCDPISEHNRLYWYRQTLGQGPEFLTYFQNEAQLEKSRLLSDRFSAERPKGSFSTLEIQRTEQGDSAMYLCASSSSSGREGETQYFGPGTRLLVL.

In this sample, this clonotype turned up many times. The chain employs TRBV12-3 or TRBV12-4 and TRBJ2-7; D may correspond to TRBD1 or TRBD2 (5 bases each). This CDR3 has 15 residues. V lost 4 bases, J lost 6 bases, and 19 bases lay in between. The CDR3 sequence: CASSWQGVSWGEQYF. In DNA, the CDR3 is TGTGCCAGCAGTTGGCAGGGAGTGTCATGGGGCGAGCAGTACTTC.

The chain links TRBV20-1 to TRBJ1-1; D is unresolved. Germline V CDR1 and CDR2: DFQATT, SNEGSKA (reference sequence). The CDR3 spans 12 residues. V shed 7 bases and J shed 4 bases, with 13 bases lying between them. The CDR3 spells CSVGRRGTEAFF. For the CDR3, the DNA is TGCAGTGTTGGCAGGCGCGGCACTGAAGCTTTCTTT.

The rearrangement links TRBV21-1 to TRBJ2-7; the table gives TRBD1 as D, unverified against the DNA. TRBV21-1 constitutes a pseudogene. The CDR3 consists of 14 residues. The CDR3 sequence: CASSNSCSSYEQYF. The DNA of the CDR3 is TGTGCCAGCAGCAATTCCTGTAGCTCCTACGAGCAGTACTTC.

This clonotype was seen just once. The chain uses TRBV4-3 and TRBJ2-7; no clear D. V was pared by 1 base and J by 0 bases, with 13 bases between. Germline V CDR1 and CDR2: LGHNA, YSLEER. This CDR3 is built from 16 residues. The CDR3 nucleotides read TGCGCCAGCAGCCAAGGTCCGAGCGCCGACTCCTACGAGCAGTACTTC. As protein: CASSQGPSADSYEQYF.

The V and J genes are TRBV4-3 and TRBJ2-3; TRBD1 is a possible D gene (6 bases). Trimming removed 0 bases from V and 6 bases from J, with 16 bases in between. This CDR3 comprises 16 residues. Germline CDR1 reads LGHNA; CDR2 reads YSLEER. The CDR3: CASSQDRTVLFDTQYF. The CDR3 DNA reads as TGCGCCAGCAGCCAAGATAGGACAGTTTTATTCGATACGCAGTATTTT.

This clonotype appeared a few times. The CDR3 nucleotides are TGTGCCAGCAGCGTAGCGGCGGGGGGCGGTACCGGGGAGCTGTTTTTT. Residues: CASSVAAGGGTGELFF. This chain uses TRBV9 with TRBJ2-2; 8 nucleotides align to TRBD2. V was clipped by 0 bases and J by 5 bases; unmatched bases: 6. Germline V gene lookup returns CDR1 SGDLS and CDR2 YYNGEE. This CDR3 has 16 amino acids.

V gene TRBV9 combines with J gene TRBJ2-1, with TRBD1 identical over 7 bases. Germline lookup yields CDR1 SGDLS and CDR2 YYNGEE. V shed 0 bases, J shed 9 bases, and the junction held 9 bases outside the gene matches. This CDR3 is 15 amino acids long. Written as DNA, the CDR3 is TGTGCCAGCAGCGTAGCTCGAGGGGGCTGGGGTGAGCAGTTCTTC. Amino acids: CASSVARGGWGEQFF.

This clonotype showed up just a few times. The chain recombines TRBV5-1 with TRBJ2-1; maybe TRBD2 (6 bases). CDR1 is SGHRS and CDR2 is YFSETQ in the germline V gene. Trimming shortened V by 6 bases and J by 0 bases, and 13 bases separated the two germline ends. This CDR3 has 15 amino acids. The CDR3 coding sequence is TGCGCCAGCACCCAGGCGGGAAGCTCCTACAATGAGCAGTTCTTC. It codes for CASTQAGSSYNEQFF.

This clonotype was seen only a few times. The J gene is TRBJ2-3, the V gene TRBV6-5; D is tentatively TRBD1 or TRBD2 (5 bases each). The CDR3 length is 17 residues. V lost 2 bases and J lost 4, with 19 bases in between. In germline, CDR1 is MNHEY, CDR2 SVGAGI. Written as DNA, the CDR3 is TGTGCCAGCAGTTACGAATCTCCGGGGAGAGGGGCAGATACGCAGTATTTT. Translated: CASSYESPGRGADTQYF.